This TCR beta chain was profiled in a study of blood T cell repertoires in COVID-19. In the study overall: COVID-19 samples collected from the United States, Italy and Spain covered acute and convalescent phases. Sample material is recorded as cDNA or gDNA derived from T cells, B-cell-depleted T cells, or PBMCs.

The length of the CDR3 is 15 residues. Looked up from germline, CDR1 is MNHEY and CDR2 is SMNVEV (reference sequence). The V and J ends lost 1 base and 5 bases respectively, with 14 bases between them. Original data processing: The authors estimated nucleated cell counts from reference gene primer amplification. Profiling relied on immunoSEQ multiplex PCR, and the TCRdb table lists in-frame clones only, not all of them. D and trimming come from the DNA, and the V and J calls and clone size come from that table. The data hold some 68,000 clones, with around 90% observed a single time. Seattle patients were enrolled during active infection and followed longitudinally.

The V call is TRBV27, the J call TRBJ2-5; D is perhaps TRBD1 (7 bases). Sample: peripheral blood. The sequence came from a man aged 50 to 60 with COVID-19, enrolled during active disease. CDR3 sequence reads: CASSLFGRGRETQYF. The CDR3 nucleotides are TGTGCCAGCAGTTTATTCGGCAGGGGGAGGGAGACCCAGTACTTC.